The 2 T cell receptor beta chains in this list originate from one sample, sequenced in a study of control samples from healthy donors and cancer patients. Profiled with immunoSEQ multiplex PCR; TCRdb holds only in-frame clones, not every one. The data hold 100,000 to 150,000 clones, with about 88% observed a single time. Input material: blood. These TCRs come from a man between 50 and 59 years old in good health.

The CDR3 loop reads CASSSTGANEQYF. In DNA form, the CDR3 reads TGTGCCAGCAGCTCGACAGGGGCCAACGAGCAGTACTTC. This chain connects TRBV13 to TRBJ2-7, with 8 bases that match TRBD1. The CDR3 covers 13 residues. The germline gives CDR1 PRHDT, CDR2 FYEKMQ (reference sequence). The junction had 4 bases not matched to a gene; V was cut back by 4 bases and J by 5 bases.

In nucleotides, the CDR3 is TGTGCCAGTAGTAATCGGGGGGCAACAGATACGCAGTATTTT. As protein: CASSNRGATDTQYF. This chain connects TRBV19 to TRBJ2-3; D may be TRBD2 (7 bases). The CDR3 spans 14 residues. The ends were cut back, 4 bases at V and 3 bases at J, with 11 bases in the middle. Per germline, CDR1 LNHDA and CDR2 SQIVND (reference sequence).